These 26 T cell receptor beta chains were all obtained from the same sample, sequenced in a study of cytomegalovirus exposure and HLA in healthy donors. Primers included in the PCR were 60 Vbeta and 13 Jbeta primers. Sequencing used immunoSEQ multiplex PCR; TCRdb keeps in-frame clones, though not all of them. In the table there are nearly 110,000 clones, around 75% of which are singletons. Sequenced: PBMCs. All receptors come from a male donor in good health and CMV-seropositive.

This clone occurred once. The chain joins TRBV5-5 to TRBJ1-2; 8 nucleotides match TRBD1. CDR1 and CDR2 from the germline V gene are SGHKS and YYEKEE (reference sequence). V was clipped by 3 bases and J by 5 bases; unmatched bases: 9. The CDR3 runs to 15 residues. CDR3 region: CASSYTGTGIYGYTF. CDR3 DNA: TGTGCCAGCAGCTACACCGGGACAGGAATATATGGCTACACCTTC.

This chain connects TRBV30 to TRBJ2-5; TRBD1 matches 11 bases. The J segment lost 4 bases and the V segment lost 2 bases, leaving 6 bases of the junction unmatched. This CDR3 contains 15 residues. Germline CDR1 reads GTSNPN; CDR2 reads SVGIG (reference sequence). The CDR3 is CAWSRTGGLGETQYF. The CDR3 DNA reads TGTGCCTGGAGTCGGACAGGGGGCCTCGGAGAGACCCAGTACTTC.

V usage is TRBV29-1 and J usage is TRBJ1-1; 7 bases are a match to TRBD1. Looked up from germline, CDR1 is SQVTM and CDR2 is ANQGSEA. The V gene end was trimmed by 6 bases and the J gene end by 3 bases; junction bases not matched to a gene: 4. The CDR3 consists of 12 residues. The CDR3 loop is CSVARGDTEAFF. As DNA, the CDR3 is TGCAGCGTCGCCAGGGGGGACACTGAAGCTTTCTTT.

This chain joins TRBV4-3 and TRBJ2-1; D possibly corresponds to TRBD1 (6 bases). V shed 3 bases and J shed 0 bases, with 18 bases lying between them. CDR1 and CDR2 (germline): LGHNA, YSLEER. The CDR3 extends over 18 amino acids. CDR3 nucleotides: TGCGCCAGCAGCCACCTACGGGACACCCGAAGCTCCTACAATGAGCAGTTCTTC. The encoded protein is CASSHLRDTRSSYNEQFF.

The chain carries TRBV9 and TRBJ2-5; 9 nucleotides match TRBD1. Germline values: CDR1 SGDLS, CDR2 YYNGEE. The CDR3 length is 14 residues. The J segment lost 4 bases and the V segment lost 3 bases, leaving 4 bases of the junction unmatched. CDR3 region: CASSGSDRGETQYF. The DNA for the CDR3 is TGTGCCAGCAGCGGATCGGACAGGGGAGAGACCCAGTACTTC.

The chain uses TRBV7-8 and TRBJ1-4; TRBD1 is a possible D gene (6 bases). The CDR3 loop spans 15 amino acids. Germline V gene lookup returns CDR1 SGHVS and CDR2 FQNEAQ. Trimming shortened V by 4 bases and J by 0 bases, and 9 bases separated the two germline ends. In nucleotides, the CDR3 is TGTGCCAGCAGCTCCGGACAGTCAACTAATGAAAAACTGTTTTTT. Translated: CASSSGQSTNEKLFF.

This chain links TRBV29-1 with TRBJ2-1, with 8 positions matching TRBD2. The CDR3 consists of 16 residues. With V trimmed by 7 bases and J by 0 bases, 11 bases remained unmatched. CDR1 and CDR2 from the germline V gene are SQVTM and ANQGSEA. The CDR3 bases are TGCAGCGCACCGAGGGGCGGGGGGAGCTCCTACAATGAGCAGTTCTTC. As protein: CSAPRGGGSSYNEQFF.

The DNA for the CDR3 is TGTGCCAGCACTTCGACCGCCACAGGGACCTACGAGCAGTACTTC. It yields the protein CASTSTATGTYEQYF. This chain joins TRBV28 and TRBJ2-7; tentatively, D is TRBD1 (6 bases). V lost 7 bases, J lost 2 bases, and 18 bases lay in between. Per germline, CDR1 MDHEN and CDR2 SYDVKM. The CDR3 spans 15 residues.

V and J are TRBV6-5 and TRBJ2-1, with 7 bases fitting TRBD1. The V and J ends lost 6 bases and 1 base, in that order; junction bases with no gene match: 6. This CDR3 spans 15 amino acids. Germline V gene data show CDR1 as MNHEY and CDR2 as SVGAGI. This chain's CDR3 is CASSRDSPSYNEQFF. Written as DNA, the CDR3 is TGTGCCAGCAGCCGGGACAGCCCATCCTACAATGAGCAGTTCTTC.

The CDR3 coding sequence is TGTGCCAGCTCACCTGCTAGCGGGGGTTCCTACGAGCAGTACTTC. Residues: CASSPASGGSYEQYF. The V call is TRBV18, the J call TRBJ2-7, with 10 nucleotides matching TRBD2. CDR3 length: 15 amino acids. Germline V gives CDR1 KGHSH, CDR2 LQKENI. After removal of 3 bases from V and 1 base from J, the junction contained 3 bases not matched to a gene. The whole variable domain, filled in from reference TRBV18 and TRBJ2-7, reads NAGVMQNPRHLVRRRGQEARLRCSPMKGHSHVYWYRQLPEEGLKFMVYLQKENIIDESGMPKERFSAEFPKEGPSILRIQQVVRGDSAAYFCASSPASGGSYEQYFGPGTRLTVT.

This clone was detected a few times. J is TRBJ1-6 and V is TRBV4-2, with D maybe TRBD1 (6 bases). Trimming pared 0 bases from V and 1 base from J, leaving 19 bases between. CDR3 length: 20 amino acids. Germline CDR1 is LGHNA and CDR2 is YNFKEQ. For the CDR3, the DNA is TGTGCCAGCAGCCAAGAAGCCGTGGGGGCGCAGAGGTCCTATAATTCACCCCTCCACTTT. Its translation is CASSQEAVGAQRSYNSPLHF.

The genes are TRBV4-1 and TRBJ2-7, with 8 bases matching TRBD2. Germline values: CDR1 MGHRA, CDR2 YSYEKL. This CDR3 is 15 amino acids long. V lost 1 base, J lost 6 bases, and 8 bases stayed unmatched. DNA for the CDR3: TGCGCCAGCAGCCAAGGGGGACTAGATTCGGGCGAGCAGTACTTC. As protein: CASSQGGLDSGEQYF.

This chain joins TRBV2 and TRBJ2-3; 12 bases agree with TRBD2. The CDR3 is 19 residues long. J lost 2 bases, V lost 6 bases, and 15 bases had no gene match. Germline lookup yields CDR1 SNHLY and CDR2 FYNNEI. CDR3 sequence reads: CASRRWGLAGGSYTDTQYF. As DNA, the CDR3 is TGTGCCAGCAGGAGGTGGGGGCTAGCGGGAGGGTCCTACACAGATACGCAGTATTTT.

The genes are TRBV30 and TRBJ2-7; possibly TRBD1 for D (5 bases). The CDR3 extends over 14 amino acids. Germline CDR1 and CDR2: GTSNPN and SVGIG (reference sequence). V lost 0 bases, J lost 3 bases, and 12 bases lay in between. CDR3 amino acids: CAWSVRAGYYEQYF. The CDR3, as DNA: TGTGCCTGGAGTGTACGGGCAGGGTACTACGAGCAGTACTTC.

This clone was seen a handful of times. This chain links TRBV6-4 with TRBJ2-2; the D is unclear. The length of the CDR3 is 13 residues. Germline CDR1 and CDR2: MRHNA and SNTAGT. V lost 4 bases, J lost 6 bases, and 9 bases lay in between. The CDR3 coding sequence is TGTGCCAGCAGTGGGGCCCGGTCCGGGGAGCTGTTTTTT. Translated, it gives CASSGARSGELFF.

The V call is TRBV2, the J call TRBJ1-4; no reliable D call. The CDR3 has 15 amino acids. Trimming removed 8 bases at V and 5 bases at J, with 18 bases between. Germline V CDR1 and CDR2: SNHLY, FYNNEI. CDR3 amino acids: CASAQQDLPNEKLFF. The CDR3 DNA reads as TGTGCCAGCGCTCAGCAAGACTTACCGAATGAAAAACTGTTTTTT. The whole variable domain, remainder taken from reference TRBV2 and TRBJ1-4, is EPEVTQTPSHQVTQMGQEVILRCVPISNHLYFYWYRQILGQKVEFLVSFYNNEISEKSEIFDDQFSVERPDGSNFTLKIRSTKLEDSAMYFCASAQQDLPNEKLFFGSGTQLSVL.

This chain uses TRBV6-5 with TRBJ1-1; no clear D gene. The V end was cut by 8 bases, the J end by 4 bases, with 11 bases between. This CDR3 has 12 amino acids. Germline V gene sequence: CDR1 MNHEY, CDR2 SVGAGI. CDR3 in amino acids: CASFREVTEAFF. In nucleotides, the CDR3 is TGTGCCAGCTTCCGGGAGGTCACTGAAGCTTTCTTT.

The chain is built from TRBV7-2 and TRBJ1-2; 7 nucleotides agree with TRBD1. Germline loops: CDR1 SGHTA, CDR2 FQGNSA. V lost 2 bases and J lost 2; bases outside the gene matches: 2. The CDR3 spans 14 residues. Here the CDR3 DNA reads TGTGCCAGCAGCTTATCAGGGGGGAACTATGGCTACACCTTC. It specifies CASSLSGGNYGYTF.

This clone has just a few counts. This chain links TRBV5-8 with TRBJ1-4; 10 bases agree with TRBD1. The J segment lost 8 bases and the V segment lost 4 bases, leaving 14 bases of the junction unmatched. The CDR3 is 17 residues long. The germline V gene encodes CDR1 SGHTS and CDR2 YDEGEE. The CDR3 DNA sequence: TGTGCCAGCAGCCCAAACGCAGACAGGGGGCTCAGAGAAAAACTGTTTTTT. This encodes CASSPNADRGLREKLFF.

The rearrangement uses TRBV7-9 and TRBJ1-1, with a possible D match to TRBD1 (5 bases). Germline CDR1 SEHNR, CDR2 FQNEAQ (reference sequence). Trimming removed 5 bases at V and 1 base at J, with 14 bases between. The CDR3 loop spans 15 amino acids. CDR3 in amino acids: CASSPGQGWNTEAFF. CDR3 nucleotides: TGTGCCAGCAGCCCCGGGCAGGGATGGAACACTGAAGCTTTCTTT.

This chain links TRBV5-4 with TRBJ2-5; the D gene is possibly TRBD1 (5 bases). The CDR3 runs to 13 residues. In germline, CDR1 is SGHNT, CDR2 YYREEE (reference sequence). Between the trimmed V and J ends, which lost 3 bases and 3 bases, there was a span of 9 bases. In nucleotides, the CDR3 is TGTGCCAGCAGCTCACCCAGGGAAGAGACCCAGTACTTC. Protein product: CASSSPREETQYF.

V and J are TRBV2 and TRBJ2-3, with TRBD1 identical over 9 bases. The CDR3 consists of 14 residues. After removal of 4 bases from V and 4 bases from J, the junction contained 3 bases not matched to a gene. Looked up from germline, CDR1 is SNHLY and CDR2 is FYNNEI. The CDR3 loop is CASSGDRAPDTQYF. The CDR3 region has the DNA TGTGCCAGCAGTGGGGACAGGGCCCCAGATACGCAGTATTTT.

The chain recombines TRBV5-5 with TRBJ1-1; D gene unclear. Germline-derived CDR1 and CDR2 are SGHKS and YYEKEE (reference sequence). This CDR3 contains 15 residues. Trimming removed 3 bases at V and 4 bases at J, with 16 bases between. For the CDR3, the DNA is TGTGCCAGCAGCTCGCCCGGGTGGGGAGGCACTGAAGCTTTCTTT. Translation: CASSSPGWGGTEAFF.

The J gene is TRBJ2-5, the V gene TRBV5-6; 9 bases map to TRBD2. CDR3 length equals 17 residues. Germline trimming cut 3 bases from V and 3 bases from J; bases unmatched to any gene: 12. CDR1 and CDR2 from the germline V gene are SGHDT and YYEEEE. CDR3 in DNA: TGTGCCAGCAGCTGGGTCTTAGCGGGGGATAGGGAAGAGACCCAGTACTTC. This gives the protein CASSWVLAGDREETQYF. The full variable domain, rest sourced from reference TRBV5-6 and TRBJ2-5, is DAGVTQSPTHLIKTRGQQVTLRCSPKSGHDTVSWYQQALGQGPQFIFQYYEEEERQRGNFPDRFSGHQFPNYSSELNVNALLLGDSALYLCASSWVLAGDREETQYFGPGTRLLVL.

As DNA, the CDR3 is TGTGCCAGTAGTATACCGGGGGAACTGTCCTACGAGCAGTACTTC. Protein: CASSIPGELSYEQYF. V and J are TRBV19 and TRBJ2-7; tentatively, D is TRBD2 (6 bases). Germline values: CDR1 LNHDA, CDR2 SQIVND (reference sequence). V dropped 2 bases and J dropped 1 base, with 12 bases sitting between them. This CDR3 is 15 amino acids long.

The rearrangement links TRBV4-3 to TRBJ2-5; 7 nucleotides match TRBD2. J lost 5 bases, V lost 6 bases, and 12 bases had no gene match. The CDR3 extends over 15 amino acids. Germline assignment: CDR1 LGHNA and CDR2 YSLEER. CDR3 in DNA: TGCGCCAGCAGAAGTTTTGCGGGGGAGGGGGAGACCCAGTACTTC. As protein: CASRSFAGEGETQYF.